A selection of T cell receptor beta chains follows, all from one sample in a study of cytomegalovirus exposure and HLA in healthy donors. Assay: immunoSEQ multiplex PCR; the TCRdb copy retains only in-frame clones and omits some. Of more than 90,000 clones in the sample, about four fifths were seen once. Sequencing was performed on PBMCs. These TCRs come from a woman aged 40 to 50 in good health and CMV-seropositive. The CDR3 runs from the conserved cysteine through the conserved F or W. The D gene is left open where the match is weak. Clone size, where shown, is once, few, many, or a class for clones that have expanded.

V: TRBV7-7
J: TRBJ2-7
size: .
D: TRBD2
CDR3: CASSPTTSVPPSVF
DNA: TGTGCTAGCAGCCCGACGACTAGCGTCCCACCGAGTGTATTC

V: TRBV28
J: TRBJ2-5
size: .
D: TRBD2
CDR3: CASSSWRRLAGAQETQYF
DNA: TGTGCCAGCAGTTCTTGGCGGAGACTAGCGGGCGCTCAAGAGACCCAGTACTTC

V: TRBV18
J: TRBJ1-1
size: .
D: .
CDR3: CASSPGGEGNTEAFF
DNA: TGTGCCAGCTCACCGGGGGGGGAAGGGAACACTGAAGCTTTCTTT

V: TRBV6-5
J: TRBJ2-7
size: .
D: .
CDR3: CASSYSAVESSYEQYF
DNA: TGTGCCAGCAGTTACTCGGCCGTGGAGAGCTCCTACGAGCAGTACTTC

V: TRBV5-6
J: TRBJ2-2
size: .
D: .
CDR3: CASSLLVDSQRAGELFF
DNA: TGTGCCAGCAGCTTGCTAGTTGACTCTCAGAGGGCCGGGGAGCTGTTTTTT

V: TRBV29-1
J: TRBJ1-1
size: once
D: .
CDR3: CSVVLSTEAFF
DNA: TGCAGCGTTGTACTGAGCACTGAAGCTTTCTTT

V: TRBV7-3
J: TRBJ2-1
size: .
D: TRBD2
CDR3: CASSLEASGRGEQFF
DNA: TGTGCCAGCAGCTTAGAGGCTAGCGGGAGAGGTGAGCAGTTCTTC

V: TRBV2
J: TRBJ2-2
size: .
D: .
CDR3: CASSEEGLGTGELFF
DNA: TGTGCCAGCTCGGAGGAGGGCCTTGGCACCGGGGAGCTGTTTTTT

V: TRBV10-3
J: TRBJ2-3
size: .
D: .
CDR3: CAIKAGPSTDTQYF
DNA: TGTGCCATCAAGGCGGGCCCTAGCACAGATACGCAGTATTTT

V: TRBV5-1
J: TRBJ2-5
size: .
D: .
CDR3: CASSLASGQGKTQYF
DNA: TGCGCCAGCAGCTTGGCCTCAGGGCAGGGAAAGACCCAGTACTTC

V: TRBV6-6
J: TRBJ1-5
size: few
D: .
CDR3: CASSYGQNQPQHF
DNA: TGTGCCAGCAGTTATGGTCAGAATCAGCCCCAGCATTTT

V: TRBV5-6
J: TRBJ1-2
size: .
D: .
CDR3: CASSLGYRVSYGYTF
DNA: TGTGCCAGCAGCTTGGGGTACAGGGTCAGCTATGGCTACACCTTC

V: TRBV4-2
J: TRBJ2-3
size: .
D: TRBD2
CDR3: CASSQEGSGRGTDTQYF
DNA: TGTGCCAGCAGCCAAGAGGGAAGCGGGAGGGGTACAGATACGCAGTATTTT

V: TRBV19
J: TRBJ2-5
size: .
D: .
CDR3: CASKPWGQGETQYF
DNA: TGTGCCAGTAAACCCTGGGGCCAAGGGGAGACCCAGTACTTC

V: TRBV4-2
J: TRBJ2-1
size: once
D: TRBD2
CDR3: CASSHPSSGSSYNEQFF
DNA: TGTGCCAGCAGCCATCCCTCTAGCGGCAGCTCCTACAATGAGCAGTTCTTC

V: TRBV15
J: TRBJ2-7
size: .
D: .
CDR3: CATSVLNREPYEQYF
DNA: TGTGCCACCAGCGTTCTAAACCGTGAACCCTACGAGCAGTACTTC

V: TRBV6-1
J: TRBJ2-7
size: .
D: TRBD2
CDR3: CASSERASGSYEQYF
DNA: TGTGCCAGCAGTGAACGGGCTAGCGGGAGCTACGAGCAGTACTTC

V: TRBV5-1
J: TRBJ2-5
size: .
D: TRBD1
CDR3: CASSMTGGETQYF
DNA: TGCGCCAGCAGCATGACAGGGGGGGAGACCCAGTACTTC